Below, one T cell receptor (beta chain) is given with its context. The data were taken from a study of cytomegalovirus exposure and HLA in healthy donors. Amplification used 60 Vbeta primers and 13 Jbeta primers. Produced via immunoSEQ multiplex PCR; TCRdb's table is partial and in-frame only. The data contain about 190,000 clones, 70% to 80% of them singletons. Trimming cost V 6 bases and J 1 base, with 9 bases left between them. Looked up from germline, CDR1 is MDHEN and CDR2 is SYDVKM. The CDR3 totals 14 residues. The material sequenced was PBMCs. The origin of this receptor is a woman younger than 45 in good health and CMV-seropositive. The V gene is TRBV28, the J gene TRBJ2-2; possible D gene TRBD1, 6 bases. CDR3 region: CASSLQGNTGELFF. CDR3 DNA: TGTGCCAGCAGCCTACAGGGGAACACCGGGGAGCTGTTTTTT.